These 32 T cell receptor beta chains were sequenced from one sample in a study of shared T cell receptors in the human thymus (dated by TCRdb to about 2021). The receptor library was made with the immunoSEQ multiplex PCR assay. Drawn from immuneACCESS, this table holds only the in-frame rearrangements with V and J called that TCRdb kept. Clones are partly lost; checked studies trace under half to an unresolved V gene and leave the rest unexplained. The sample has about 660,000 clones on record, roughly 90% of them singletons. 0.0095% to 0.012% of the sample goes to the ten largest clones. These data were also filed under a second study, of human thymus T cells.

Specimen: thymocytes. These receptors all come from a boy under two years old with a congenital heart defect. Donor details come from another sample of the same person, matched by shared clones.

CDR3 residues: CASSNRGGCHEQFF. The DNA of the CDR3 is TGTGCCAGCAGTAACAGGGGGGGTTGTCATGAGCAGTTCTTC. The gene calls are TRBV6-5 and TRBJ2-1; the D gene is possibly TRBD1 (8 bases). The germline gives CDR1 MNHEY, CDR2 SVGAGI. The CDR3 totals 14 residues. With 5 bases removed from V and 8 bases from J, the gap between germline ends came to 16 bases.

The V and J genes are TRBV14 and TRBJ2-5; 16 bases fit TRBD2. After removal of 4 bases from V and 2 bases from J, the junction contained 13 bases not matched to a gene. The CDR3 loop spans 20 amino acids. Germline assignment: CDR1 SGHDN and CDR2 FVKESK. The CDR3 is CASSLGTSGRAGPGQETQYF. The CDR3 DNA reads as TGTGCCAGCAGCCTGGGGACTAGCGGGAGGGCCGGGCCGGGGCAAGAGACCCAGTACTTC.

The V gene is TRBV29-1, the J gene TRBJ1-1; 7 bases are shared with TRBD1. This CDR3 has 15 residues. After removal of 3 bases from V and 2 bases from J, the junction contained 9 bases not matched to a gene. The germline CDR1 and CDR2 sequences are SQVTM and ANQGSEA. For the CDR3, the DNA is TGCAGCGTTGAGCCATGGGGACAGTACAACACTGAAGCTTTCTTT. This encodes CSVEPWGQYNTEAFF.

The genes are TRBV9 and TRBJ1-1; D is uncertain. The CDR3 runs to 15 residues. The V and J ends lost 4 bases and 3 bases respectively, with 16 bases between them. Germline assignment: CDR1 SGDLS and CDR2 YYNGEE. The CDR3 DNA reads TGTGCCAGCAGCCCCGGGTGGAGGGAGGACACTGAAGCTTTCTTT. It translates to CASSPGWREDTEAFF.

The gene calls are TRBV15 and TRBJ2-1; possibly TRBD1 for D (5 bases). CDR1 LNHNV and CDR2 YYDKDF come from the germline V gene (reference sequence). The germline V and J ends were trimmed by 0 bases and 3 bases, with 9 bases remaining between them. The CDR3 covers 15 residues. DNA of the CDR3: TGTGCCACCAGCAGAGATCAGGGAAACTACAATGAGCAGTTCTTC. Protein product: CATSRDQGNYNEQFF.

The chain recombines TRBV5-1 with TRBJ1-4; maybe TRBD1 (6 bases). The germline V gene encodes CDR1 SGHRS and CDR2 YFSETQ. V dropped 3 bases and J dropped 8 bases, with 17 bases sitting between them. The CDR3 has 15 amino acids. CDR3 sequence (DNA): TGCGCCAGCAGCTCCGGGCCCAGGGGAGGGGAAAAACTGTTTTTT. It encodes CASSSGPRGGEKLFF.

The genes are TRBV27 and TRBJ2-3; 8 bases match TRBD1. V was clipped by 5 bases and J by 5 bases; unmatched bases: 9. Germline loops: CDR1 MNHEY, CDR2 SMNVEV (reference sequence). The CDR3 consists of 15 residues. The CDR3 sequence: CASSRGRGPGDTQYF. For the CDR3, the DNA is TGTGCCAGCAGTCGGGGCAGGGGGCCAGGAGATACGCAGTATTTT.

CDR3 in amino acids: CASSCSRGETQYF. CDR3 nucleotides: TGTGCCAGCAGCTGTAGTCGGGGGGAGACCCAGTACTTC. The chain joins TRBV7-9 to TRBJ2-5; D perhaps matches TRBD2 (6 bases). Trimming cost V 4 bases and J 5 bases, with 11 bases left between them. The CDR3 extends over 13 amino acids. From germline, CDR1 is SEHNR and CDR2 FQNEAQ (reference sequence). The whole variable domain, remainder taken from reference TRBV7-9 and TRBJ2-5, is DTGVSQNPRHKITKRGQNVTFRCDPISEHNRLYWYRQTLGQGPEFLTYFQNEAQLEKSRLLSDRFSAERPKGSFSTLEIQRTEQGDSAMYLCASSCSRGETQYFGPGTRLLVL.

The rearrangement uses TRBV7-4 and TRBJ1-1; 7 nucleotides align to TRBD1. V lost 5 bases to trimming and J lost 3 bases; unmatched junction nucleotides: 9. This CDR3 spans 15 amino acids. The germline V gene encodes CDR1 SGHVT and CDR2 SQSDAQ. The chain's CDR3 is CASSPQTGRDTEAFF. The CDR3 nucleotides read TGTGCCAGCAGCCCCCAGACAGGGCGGGACACTGAAGCTTTCTTT.

The V and J genes are TRBV21-1 and TRBJ2-7; the tabulated D call, TRBD1, remains unverified against the DNA. TRBV21-1 counts as a pseudogene. The CDR3 is 10 residues long. In DNA form, the CDR3 reads TGTGCCAGAGGGGCGTCGGAGCAGTACTTC. Translating it yields CARGASEQYF.

The chain links TRBV11-3 to TRBJ2-1; no firm D call. This CDR3 comprises 15 residues. In germline, CDR1 is SGHNT, CDR2 YENEEA. Between the trimmed V and J ends, which lost 2 bases and 6 bases, there was a span of 14 bases. Here the CDR3 DNA reads TGTGCCAGCAGCTTACCAGGTCCCAGAGCCAATGAGCAGTTCTTC. This sequence encodes CASSLPGPRANEQFF.

The sample holds a few counts of this clone. The chain combines TRBV10-1 with TRBJ1-1; perhaps TRBD1 as D (5 bases). The germline CDR1 and CDR2 sequences are WNHNN and SYGVQD (reference sequence). V was cut by 0 bases and J by 11 bases, with 19 bases left in between. The CDR3 spans 15 residues. In DNA, the CDR3 is TGCGCCAGCAGTGAGTCGTCGCCGGGACTGGTGAGTGCTTTCTTT. Protein product: CASSESSPGLVSAFF.

CDR3 sequence (DNA): TGTGCCAGCATGGGGCCCCACAGGGGCGGCTATGGCTACACCTTC. Protein product: CASMGPHRGGYGYTF. This chain connects TRBV28 to TRBJ1-2; 7 bases are shared with TRBD1. Germline CDR1 MDHEN, CDR2 SYDVKM. Trimming cost V 7 bases and J 4 bases; bases outside gene matches: 12. The length of the CDR3 is 15 residues.

The chain links TRBV28 to TRBJ2-7, with 8 bases matching TRBD1. The CDR3 has 17 amino acids. The J segment lost 3 bases and the V segment lost 5 bases, leaving 15 bases of the junction unmatched. Per the germline V gene, CDR1 is MDHEN and CDR2 is SYDVKM. The chain's CDR3 is CASSRIPTDRGYYEQYF. The CDR3 nucleotides read TGTGCCAGCAGTCGCATACCCACCGACAGGGGATACTACGAGCAGTACTTC.

J is TRBJ1-2 and V is TRBV7-8, with D hard to call. The V and J ends lost 5 bases and 0 bases respectively, with 22 bases between them. Germline assignment: CDR1 SGHVS and CDR2 FQNEAQ. There are 18 residues in the CDR3. The CDR3 region is CASSPPEAPGPPNYGYTF. CDR3 nucleotide sequence: TGTGCCAGCAGCCCCCCCGAGGCCCCCGGCCCTCCTAACTATGGCTACACCTTC.

The rearrangement uses TRBV10-3 and TRBJ2-3; 9 positions match TRBD1. CDR3 length: 13 residues. CDR1 ENHRY and CDR2 SYGVKD come from the germline V gene. J was trimmed by 4 bases and V by 7 bases; bases with no gene match: 3. The CDR3 DNA is TGTGCCATCAAGGGACAGGGTCCAGATACGCAGTATTTT. This encodes CAIKGQGPDTQYF.

This chain uses TRBV2 with TRBJ2-2, with 9 bases that match TRBD1. Germline-derived CDR1 and CDR2 are SNHLY and FYNNEI. This CDR3 spans 20 amino acids. The J segment lost 1 base and the V segment lost 2 bases, leaving 14 bases of the junction unmatched. The CDR3: CASSELLDRGGGLNTGELFF. CDR3 nucleotide sequence: TGTGCCAGCAGTGAACTCTTGGACAGGGGTGGGGGCTTGAACACCGGGGAGCTGTTTTTT.

A word on this clone: Germline is not matched at one junction end, which may reflect a read error. The chain links TRBV2 to TRBJ2-1; a possible D gene is TRBD2 (5 bases). CDR3 length equals 19 residues. The germline gives CDR1 SNHLY, CDR2 FYNNEI. The CDR3 reads CASSEGWESAVRSYNEQFF. The CDR3 coding sequence is TGTGCCAGCAGCGAAGGGTGGGAGTCAGCCGTTCGGTCCTACAATGAGCAGTTCTTC.

The chain has TRBV4-3 and TRBJ2-7; 9 bases are a match to TRBD2. The V gene's germline CDR1 is LGHNA and CDR2 YSLEER. V shed 4 bases and J 5 bases; nucleotides not matched to a gene: 9. This CDR3 region has 15 residues. The CDR3 loop is CASSPQAGGPHEQYF. The CDR3 nucleotides read TGCGCCAGCAGCCCCCAGGCGGGAGGGCCCCACGAGCAGTACTTC.

The rearrangement uses TRBV4-3 and TRBJ2-7; 9 bases fit TRBD1. The CDR3 consists of 16 residues. CDR1 is LGHNA and CDR2 is YSLEER in the germline V gene. V dropped 0 bases and J dropped 3; count of bases not matched to a gene: 6. DNA of the CDR3: TGCGCCAGCAGCCAAGATTTGGTGGGACAGGGCTACGAGCAGTACTTC. As protein: CASSQDLVGQGYEQYF.

The chain joins TRBV11-2 to TRBJ2-1, with 7 bases that match TRBD2. J lost 5 bases, V lost 5 bases, and 3 bases had no gene match. CDR1 SGHAT and CDR2 FQNNGV come from the germline V gene. The CDR3 length is 13 residues. The CDR3 DNA is TGTGCCAGCAGCGTCGGACTAGACAATGAGCAGTTCTTC. Translating it yields CASSVGLDNEQFF.

This rearrangement joins TRBV7-9 to TRBJ2-7; tentatively, D is TRBD1 (6 bases). The V end lost 5 bases, the J end lost 1 base, and 15 bases lay between the germline ends. This CDR3 region has 15 residues. Looked up from germline, CDR1 is SEHNR and CDR2 is FQNEAQ (reference sequence). The CDR3 DNA follows: TGTGCCAGCAGCGACTCGGACAGTGAGTCCTACGAGCAGTACTTC. Translation: CASSDSDSESYEQYF.

The count of this clone is one. The chain links TRBV29-1 to TRBJ1-3, with D perhaps TRBD1 (5 bases). This CDR3 contains 14 residues. Trimming shortened V by 4 bases and J by 2 bases, and 12 bases separated the two germline ends. CDR1 is SQVTM, CDR2 ANQGSEA, per germline. The chain's CDR3 is CSVGIAGTGNTIYF. For the CDR3, the DNA is TGCAGCGTTGGAATCGCAGGGACTGGAAACACCATATATTTT.

This chain connects TRBV28 to TRBJ2-4; TRBD2 might be the D (6 bases). CDR3 length: 19 residues. The germline gives CDR1 MDHEN, CDR2 SYDVKM. Trimming cost V 6 bases and J 1 base, with 25 bases left between them. The CDR3 here is CASRLRSEGGGRAKNIQYF. CDR3 DNA sequence: TGTGCCAGCAGGCTTAGATCGGAGGGTGGGGGTCGGGCCAAAAACATTCAGTACTTC.

The chain has TRBV4-3 and TRBJ2-7; TRBD2 is a possible D gene (6 bases). CDR3 length: 15 amino acids. Trimming cost V 1 base and J 0 bases, with 10 bases left between them. In germline, CDR1 is LGHNA, CDR2 YSLEER. CDR3 protein: CASSQGVAASYEQYF. CDR3 DNA: TGCGCCAGCAGCCAAGGCGTAGCGGCCTCCTACGAGCAGTACTTC.

The chain recombines TRBV5-6 with TRBJ1-2, with a weak D call TRBD1 (5 bases). The CDR3 extends over 13 amino acids. Germline values: CDR1 SGHDT, CDR2 YYEEEE. Trimming pared 2 bases from V and 6 bases from J, leaving 11 bases between. The CDR3 region has the DNA TGTGCCAGCAGCTTCGGGGGGATGGATGGCTACACCTTC. It is translated as CASSFGGMDGYTF.

CDR3 bases: TGTGCCAGCAGCGGACTTACAGGGGCAAACAATGAGCAGTTCTTC. Encoded protein: CASSGLTGANNEQFF. The rearrangement uses TRBV2 and TRBJ2-1, with 7 nucleotides matching TRBD1. Trimming at V came to 6 bases and at J to 5 bases, leaving 10 bases not matched to a gene. This CDR3 has 15 amino acids. The V gene's germline CDR1 is SNHLY and CDR2 FYNNEI.

J is TRBJ1-1 and V is TRBV9; TRBD1 aligns across 9 bases. Germline V CDR1 and CDR2: SGDLS, YYNGEE. V lost 6 bases, J lost 0 bases, and 12 bases stayed unmatched. This CDR3 has 17 amino acids. The CDR3 spells CASTRVPGQGLNTEAFF. CDR3 DNA sequence: TGTGCCAGCACCCGAGTCCCGGGACAGGGATTGAACACTGAAGCTTTCTTT. The full variable domain, rest sourced from reference TRBV9 and TRBJ1-1, is DSGVTQTPKHLITATGQRVTLRCSPRSGDLSVYWYQQSLDQGLQFLIQYYNGEERAKGNILERFSAQQFPDLHSELNLSSLELGDSALYFCASTRVPGQGLNTEAFFGQGTRLTVV.

The rearrangement joins TRBV27 to TRBJ2-5, with a possible D match to TRBD1 (5 bases). The germline V and J ends were trimmed by 6 bases and 2 bases, with 10 bases remaining between them. CDR1 and CDR2 from the germline V gene are MNHEY and SMNVEV (reference sequence). The CDR3 has 13 amino acids. The CDR3 DNA sequence: TGTGCCAGCAGGCACAGGCTACAAGAGACCCAGTACTTC. The encoded protein is CASRHRLQETQYF.

The chain's CDR3 is CASSLVSGRGDEQFF. CDR3 DNA: TGTGCCAGCAGCTTGGTGAGCGGGAGGGGCGATGAGCAGTTCTTC. V usage is TRBV5-4 and J usage is TRBJ2-1, with 10 positions matching TRBD2. The ends lost 0 bases at V and 8 bases at J; junction bases unmatched: 5. This CDR3 comprises 15 residues. CDR1 is SGHNT and CDR2 is YYREEE in the germline V gene (reference sequence).

The gene calls are TRBV2 and TRBJ2-7; no definite D call. The CDR3 length is 15 residues. V shed 6 bases and J shed 0 bases, with 15 bases lying between them. Germline values: CDR1 SNHLY, CDR2 FYNNEI. CDR3 protein: CASRAQVLSSYEQYF. The CDR3 region has the DNA TGTGCCAGCAGGGCTCAAGTCTTAAGCTCCTACGAGCAGTACTTC.

The V call is TRBV4-1, the J call TRBJ2-5; 10 bases agree with TRBD2. CDR3 length: 18 residues. The germline V gene encodes CDR1 MGHRA and CDR2 YSYEKL. The junction had 11 bases not matched to a gene; V was cut back by 4 bases and J by 0 bases. The CDR3 sequence: CASSLVPGLARYQETQYF. CDR3 coding DNA: TGCGCCAGCAGCCTCGTCCCGGGACTAGCGCGATACCAAGAGACCCAGTACTTC.